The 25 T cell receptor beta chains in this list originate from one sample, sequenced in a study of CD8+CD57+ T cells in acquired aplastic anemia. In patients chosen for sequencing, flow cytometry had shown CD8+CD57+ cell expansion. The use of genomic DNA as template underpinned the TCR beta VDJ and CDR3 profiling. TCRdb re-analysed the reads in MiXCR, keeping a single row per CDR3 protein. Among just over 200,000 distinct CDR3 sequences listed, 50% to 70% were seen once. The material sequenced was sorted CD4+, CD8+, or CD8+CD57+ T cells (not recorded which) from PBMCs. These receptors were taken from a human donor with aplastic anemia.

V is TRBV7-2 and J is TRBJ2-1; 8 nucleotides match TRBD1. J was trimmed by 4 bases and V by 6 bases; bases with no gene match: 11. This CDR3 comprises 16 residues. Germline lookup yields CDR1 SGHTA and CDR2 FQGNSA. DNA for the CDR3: TGTGCCAGCAGTTCAGGGGGCCTCGGTCGGTACAATGAGCAGTTCTTC. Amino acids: CASSSGGLGRYNEQFF. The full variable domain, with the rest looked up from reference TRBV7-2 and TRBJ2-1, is GAGVSQSPSNKVTEKGKDVELRCDPISGHTALYWYRQSLGQGLEFLIYFQGNSAPDKSGLPSDRFSAERTGGSVSTLTIQRTQQEDSAVYLCASSSGGLGRYNEQFFGPGTRLTVL.

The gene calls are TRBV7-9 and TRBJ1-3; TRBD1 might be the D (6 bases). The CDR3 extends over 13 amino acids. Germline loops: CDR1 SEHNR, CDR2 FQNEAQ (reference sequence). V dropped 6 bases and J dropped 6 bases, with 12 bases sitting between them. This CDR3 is CASSLAGENTIYF. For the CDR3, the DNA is TGTGCCAGCAGTTTGGCAGGGGAAAACACCATATATTTT.

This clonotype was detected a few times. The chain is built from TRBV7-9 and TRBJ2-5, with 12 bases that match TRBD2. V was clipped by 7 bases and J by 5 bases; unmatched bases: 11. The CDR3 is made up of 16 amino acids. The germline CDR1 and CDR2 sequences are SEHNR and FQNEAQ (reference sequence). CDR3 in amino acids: CASILASGGAVETQYF. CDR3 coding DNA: TGTGCCAGCATCCTCGCTAGCGGGGGGGCCGTCGAGACCCAGTACTTC.

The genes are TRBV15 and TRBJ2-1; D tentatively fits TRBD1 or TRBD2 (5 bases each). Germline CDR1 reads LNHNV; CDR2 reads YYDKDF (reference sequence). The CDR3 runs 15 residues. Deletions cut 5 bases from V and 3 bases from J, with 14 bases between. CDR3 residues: CATSGGLQGYNEQFF. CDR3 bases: TGTGCCACCAGCGGAGGCTTGCAGGGCTACAATGAGCAGTTCTTC.

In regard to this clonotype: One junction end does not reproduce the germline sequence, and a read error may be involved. The CDR3 nucleotides read TGCGCCAGCACCAACTCGGAGACCCAGTGCTTC. It specifies CASTNSETQCF. The chain joins TRBV5-1 to TRBJ2-5; D remains ambiguous. CDR3 length: 11 amino acids. Germline lookup yields CDR1 SGHRS and CDR2 YFSETQ.

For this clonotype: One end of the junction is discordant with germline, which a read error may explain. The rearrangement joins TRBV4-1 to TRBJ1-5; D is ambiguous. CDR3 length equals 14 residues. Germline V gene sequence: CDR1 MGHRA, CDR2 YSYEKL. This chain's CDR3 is CASRPAHSNQPQHF. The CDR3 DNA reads TGTGCCAGCAGACCGGCCCATAGCAATCAGCCCCAGCATTTT.

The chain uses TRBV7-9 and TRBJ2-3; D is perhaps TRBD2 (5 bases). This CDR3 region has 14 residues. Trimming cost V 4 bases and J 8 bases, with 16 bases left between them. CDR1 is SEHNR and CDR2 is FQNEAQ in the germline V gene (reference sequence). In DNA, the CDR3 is TGTGCCAGCAGCTACACGATGGACTCTACTACGCAGTATTTT. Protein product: CASSYTMDSTTQYF.

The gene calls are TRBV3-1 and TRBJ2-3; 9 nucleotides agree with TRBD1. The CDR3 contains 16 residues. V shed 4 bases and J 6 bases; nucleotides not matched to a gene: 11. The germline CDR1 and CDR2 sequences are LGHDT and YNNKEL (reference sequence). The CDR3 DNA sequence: TGTGCCAGCAGCCCATCCCCGGGACAGGGTTGGGATACGCAGTATTTT. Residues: CASSPSPGQGWDTQYF.

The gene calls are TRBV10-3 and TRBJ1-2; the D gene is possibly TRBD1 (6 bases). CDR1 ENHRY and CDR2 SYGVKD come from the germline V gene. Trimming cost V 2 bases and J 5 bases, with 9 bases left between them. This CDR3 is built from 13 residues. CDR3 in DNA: TGTGCCATCAGTGAGAGGGGGGGGTATGGCTACACCTTC. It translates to CAISERGGYGYTF.

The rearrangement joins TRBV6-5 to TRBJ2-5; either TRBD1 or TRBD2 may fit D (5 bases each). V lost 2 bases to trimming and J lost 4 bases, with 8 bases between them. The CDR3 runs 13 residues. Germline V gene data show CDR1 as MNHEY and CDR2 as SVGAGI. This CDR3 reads CASSYVGTETQYF. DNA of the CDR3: TGTGCCAGCAGTTACGTGGGGACAGAGACCCAGTACTTC.

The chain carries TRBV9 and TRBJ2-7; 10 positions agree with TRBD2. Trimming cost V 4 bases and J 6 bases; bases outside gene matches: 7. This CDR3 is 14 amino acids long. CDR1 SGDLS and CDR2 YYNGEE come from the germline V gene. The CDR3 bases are TGTGCCAGCAGCCCCACAGCGGGGGGGCGCGAGCAGTACTTC. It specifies CASSPTAGGREQYF.

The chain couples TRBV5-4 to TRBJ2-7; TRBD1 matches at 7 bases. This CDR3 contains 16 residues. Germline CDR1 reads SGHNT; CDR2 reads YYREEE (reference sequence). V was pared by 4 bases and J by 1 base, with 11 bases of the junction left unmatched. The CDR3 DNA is TGTGCCAGCAGCAGGCCCGGGACAGCGAATTCCTACGAGCAGTACTTC. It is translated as CASSRPGTANSYEQYF.

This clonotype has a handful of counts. The CDR3: CSARKQGANEKLFF. The CDR3 DNA reads TGCAGTGCTAGAAAACAGGGGGCGAATGAAAAACTGTTTTTT. The chain combines TRBV20-1 with TRBJ1-4, with 9 bases matching TRBD1. Germline V CDR1 and CDR2: DFQATT, SNEGSKA (reference sequence). CDR3 length: 14 amino acids. V lost 2 bases and J lost 5; bases outside the gene matches: 3.

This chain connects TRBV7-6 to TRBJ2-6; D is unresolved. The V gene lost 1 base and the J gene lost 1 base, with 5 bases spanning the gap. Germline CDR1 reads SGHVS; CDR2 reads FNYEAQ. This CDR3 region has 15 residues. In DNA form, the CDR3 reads TGTGCCAGCAGCTTAGGTCCGTCTGGGGCCAACGTCCTGACTTTC. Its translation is CASSLGPSGANVLTF.

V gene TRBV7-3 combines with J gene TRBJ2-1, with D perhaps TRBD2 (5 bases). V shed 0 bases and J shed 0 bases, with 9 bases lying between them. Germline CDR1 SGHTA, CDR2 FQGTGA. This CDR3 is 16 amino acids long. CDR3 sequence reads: CASSLTSGVSYNEQFF. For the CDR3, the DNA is TGTGCCAGCAGCTTAACATCCGGGGTCTCCTACAATGAGCAGTTCTTC.

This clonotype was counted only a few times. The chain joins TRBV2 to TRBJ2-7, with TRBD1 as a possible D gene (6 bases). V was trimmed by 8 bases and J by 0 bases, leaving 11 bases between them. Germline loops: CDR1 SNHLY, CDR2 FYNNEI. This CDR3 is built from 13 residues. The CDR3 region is CASEGESSYEQYF. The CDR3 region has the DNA TGTGCCAGCGAGGGGGAGAGCTCCTACGAGCAGTACTTC.

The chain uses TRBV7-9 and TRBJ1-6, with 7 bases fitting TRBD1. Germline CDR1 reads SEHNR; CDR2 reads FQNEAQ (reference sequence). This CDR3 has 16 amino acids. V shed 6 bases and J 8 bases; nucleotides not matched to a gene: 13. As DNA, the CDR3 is TGTGCCAGCAGTTACACCGGACAGGCTTTTCATTCACCCCTCCACTTT. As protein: CASSYTGQAFHSPLHF.

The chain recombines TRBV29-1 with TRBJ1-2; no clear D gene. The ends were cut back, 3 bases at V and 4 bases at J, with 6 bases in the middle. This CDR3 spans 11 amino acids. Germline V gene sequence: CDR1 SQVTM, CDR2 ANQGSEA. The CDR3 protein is CSVDSRYGYTF. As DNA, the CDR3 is TGCAGCGTTGATTCGCGCTATGGCTACACCTTC.

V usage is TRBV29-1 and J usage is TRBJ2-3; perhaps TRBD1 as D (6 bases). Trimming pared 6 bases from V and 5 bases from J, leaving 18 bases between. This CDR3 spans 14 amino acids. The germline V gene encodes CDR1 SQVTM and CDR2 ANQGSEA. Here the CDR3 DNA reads TGCAGCGTCCAGGCCAGGGGATATAAAGATACGCAGTATTTT. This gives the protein CSVQARGYKDTQYF.

In nucleotides, the CDR3 is TGTGCCAGCAGCTTGACTGGACAGAATAATTCACCCCTCCACTTT. This gives the protein CASSLTGQNNSPLHF. The rearrangement joins TRBV7-2 to TRBJ1-6, with D maybe TRBD1 (6 bases). Trimming removed 3 bases from V and 5 bases from J, with 11 bases in between. The V gene's germline CDR1 is SGHTA and CDR2 FQGNSA. This CDR3 is built from 15 residues. Supplemented by reference TRBV7-2 and TRBJ1-6, the full variable domain reads GAGVSQSPSNKVTEKGKDVELRCDPISGHTALYWYRQSLGQGLEFLIYFQGNSAPDKSGLPSDRFSAERTGGSVSTLTIQRTQQEDSAVYLCASSLTGQNNSPLHFGNGTRLTVT.

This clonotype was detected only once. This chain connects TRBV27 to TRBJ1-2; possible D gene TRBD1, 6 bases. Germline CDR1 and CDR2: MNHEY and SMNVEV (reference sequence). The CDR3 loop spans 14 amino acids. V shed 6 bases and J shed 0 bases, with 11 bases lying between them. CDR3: CASRPGTTNYGYTF. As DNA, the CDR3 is TGTGCCAGCAGACCCGGGACAACTAACTATGGCTACACCTTC.

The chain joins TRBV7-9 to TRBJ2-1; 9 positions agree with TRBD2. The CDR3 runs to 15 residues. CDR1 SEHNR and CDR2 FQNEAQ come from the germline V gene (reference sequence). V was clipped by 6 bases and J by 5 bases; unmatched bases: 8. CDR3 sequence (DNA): TGTGCCAGCAGTCTGCCGACTAGCGGAGACAATGAGCAGTTCTTC. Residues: CASSLPTSGDNEQFF.

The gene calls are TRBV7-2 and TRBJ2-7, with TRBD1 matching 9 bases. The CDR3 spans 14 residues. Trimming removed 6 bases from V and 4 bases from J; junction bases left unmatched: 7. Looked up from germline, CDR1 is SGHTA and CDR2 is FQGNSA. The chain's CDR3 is CASSAGTGLYEQYF. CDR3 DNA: TGTGCCAGCAGTGCCGGGACAGGGCTTTACGAGCAGTACTTC.

The CDR3 nucleotides read TGCGCCAGCAGTGGGGGGCCCCACAATGAGCAGTTCTTC. Protein sequence: CASSGGPHNEQFF. The chain combines TRBV10-2 with TRBJ2-1, with a possible D match to TRBD1 (6 bases). This CDR3 is 13 amino acids long. Germline-derived CDR1 and CDR2 are WSHSY and SAAADI. Trimming left V 4 bases short and J 5 bases short, with 9 bases between.

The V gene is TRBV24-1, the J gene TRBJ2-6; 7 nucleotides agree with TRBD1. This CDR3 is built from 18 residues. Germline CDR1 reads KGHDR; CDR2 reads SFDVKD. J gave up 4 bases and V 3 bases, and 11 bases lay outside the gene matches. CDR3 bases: TGTGCCACCAGTGATCGAAGGGACAGTGGTTCCGGGGCCAACGTCCTGACTTTC. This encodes CATSDRRDSGSGANVLTF.